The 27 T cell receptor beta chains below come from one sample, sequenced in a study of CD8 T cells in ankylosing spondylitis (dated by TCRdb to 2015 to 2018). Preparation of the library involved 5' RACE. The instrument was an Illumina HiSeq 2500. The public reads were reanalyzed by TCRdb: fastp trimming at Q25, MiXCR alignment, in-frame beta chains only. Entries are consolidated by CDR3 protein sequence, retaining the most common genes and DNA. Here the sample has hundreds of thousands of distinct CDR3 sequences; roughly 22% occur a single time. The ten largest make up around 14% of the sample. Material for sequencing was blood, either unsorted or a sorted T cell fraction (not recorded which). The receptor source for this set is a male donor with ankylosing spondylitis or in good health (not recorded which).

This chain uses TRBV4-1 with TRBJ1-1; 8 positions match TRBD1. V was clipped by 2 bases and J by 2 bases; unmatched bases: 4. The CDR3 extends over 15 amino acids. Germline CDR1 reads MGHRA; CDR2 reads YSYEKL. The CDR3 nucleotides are TGCGCCAGCAGCCAACAAGGACAGGGAAACACTGAAGCTTTCTTT. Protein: CASSQQGQGNTEAFF.

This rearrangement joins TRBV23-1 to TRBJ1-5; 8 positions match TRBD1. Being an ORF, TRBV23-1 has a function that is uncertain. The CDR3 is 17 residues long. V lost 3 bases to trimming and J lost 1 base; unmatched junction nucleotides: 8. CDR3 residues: CASSHPPHRGSNQPQHF. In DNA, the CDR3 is TGCGCCAGCAGTCACCCCCCTCACAGGGGGAGCAATCAGCCCCAGCATTTT.

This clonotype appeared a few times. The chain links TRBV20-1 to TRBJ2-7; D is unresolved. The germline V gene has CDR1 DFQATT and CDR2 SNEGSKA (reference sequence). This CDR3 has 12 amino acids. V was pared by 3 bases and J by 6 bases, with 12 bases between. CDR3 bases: TGCAGTGCTAGGGGCCGACTCGGCGAGCAGTACTTC. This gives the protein CSARGRLGEQYF.

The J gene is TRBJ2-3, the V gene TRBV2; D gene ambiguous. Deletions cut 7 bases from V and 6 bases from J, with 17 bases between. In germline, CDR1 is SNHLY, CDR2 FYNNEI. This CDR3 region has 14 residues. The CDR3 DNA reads TGTGCCAGCATTGGCAGCCCCCCACAGGATACGCAGTATTTT. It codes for CASIGSPPQDTQYF.

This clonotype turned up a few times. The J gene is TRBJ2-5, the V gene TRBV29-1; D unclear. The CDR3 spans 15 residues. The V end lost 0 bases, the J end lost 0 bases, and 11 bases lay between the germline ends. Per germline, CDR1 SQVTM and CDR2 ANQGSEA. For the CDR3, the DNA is TGCAGCGTTGAAGAAGGCCTAAAGTACCAAGAGACCCAGTACTTC. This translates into CSVEEGLKYQETQYF.

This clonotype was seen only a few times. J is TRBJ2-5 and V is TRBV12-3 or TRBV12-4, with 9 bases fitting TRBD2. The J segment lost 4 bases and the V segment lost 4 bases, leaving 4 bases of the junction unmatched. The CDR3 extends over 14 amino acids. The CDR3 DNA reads TGTGCCAGCAGTTCGGGACTAGCAGGAGAGACCCAGTACTTC. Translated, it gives CASSSGLAGETQYF.

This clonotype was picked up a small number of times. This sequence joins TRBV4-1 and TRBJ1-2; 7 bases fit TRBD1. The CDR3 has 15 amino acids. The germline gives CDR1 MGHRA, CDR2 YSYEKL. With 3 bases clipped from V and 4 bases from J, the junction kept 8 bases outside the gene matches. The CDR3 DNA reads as TGCGCCAGCAGCCAGGAGCAGACAGGGACCTATGGCTACACCTTC. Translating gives CASSQEQTGTYGYTF.

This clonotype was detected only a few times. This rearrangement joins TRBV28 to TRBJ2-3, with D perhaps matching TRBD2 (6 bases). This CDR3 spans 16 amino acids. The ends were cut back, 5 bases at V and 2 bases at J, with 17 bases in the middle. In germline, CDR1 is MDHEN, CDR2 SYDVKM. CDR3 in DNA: TGTGCCAGCAGTGCCGGGGTAGCGGTACTCACAGATACGCAGTATTTT. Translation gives CASSAGVAVLTDTQYF.

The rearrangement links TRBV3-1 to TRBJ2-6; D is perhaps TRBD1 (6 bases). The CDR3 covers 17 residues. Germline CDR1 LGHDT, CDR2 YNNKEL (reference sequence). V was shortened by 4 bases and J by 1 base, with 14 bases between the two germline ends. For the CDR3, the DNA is TGTGCCAGCAGCCGTAGACAGGAACCGTCTGGGGCCAACGTCCTGACTTTC. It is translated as CASSRRQEPSGANVLTF.

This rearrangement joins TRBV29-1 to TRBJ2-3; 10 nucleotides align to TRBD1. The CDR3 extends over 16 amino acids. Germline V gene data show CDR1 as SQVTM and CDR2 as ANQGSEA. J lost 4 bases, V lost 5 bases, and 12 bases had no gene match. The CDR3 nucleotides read TGCAGCGTTCGCGGAAATCGACAGGGGGCATCAGATACGCAGTATTTT. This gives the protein CSVRGNRQGASDTQYF.

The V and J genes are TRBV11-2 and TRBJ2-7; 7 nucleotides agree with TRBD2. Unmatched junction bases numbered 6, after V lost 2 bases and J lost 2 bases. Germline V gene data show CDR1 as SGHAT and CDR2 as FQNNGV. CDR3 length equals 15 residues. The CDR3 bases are TGTGCCAGCAGCTTATTAAGCGGGGCCACCTACGAGCAGTACTTC. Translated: CASSLLSGATYEQYF.

The CDR3 sequence is CASSLRDREPPYEQYF. The CDR3 DNA reads TGCGCCAGCAGCCTCCGGGACAGGGAGCCCCCCTACGAGCAGTACTTC. V usage is TRBV4-1 and J usage is TRBJ2-7; TRBD1 aligns across 9 bases. This CDR3 has 16 amino acids. Trimming cost V 4 bases and J 2 bases; bases outside gene matches: 9. CDR1 and CDR2 (germline): MGHRA, YSYEKL.

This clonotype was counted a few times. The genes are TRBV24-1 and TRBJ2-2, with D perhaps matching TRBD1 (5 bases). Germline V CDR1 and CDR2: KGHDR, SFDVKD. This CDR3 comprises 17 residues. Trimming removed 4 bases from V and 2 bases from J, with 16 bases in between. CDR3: CATSDPTGEINTGELFF. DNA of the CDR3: TGTGCCACCAGTGACCCCACAGGAGAAATCAACACCGGGGAGCTGTTTTTT.

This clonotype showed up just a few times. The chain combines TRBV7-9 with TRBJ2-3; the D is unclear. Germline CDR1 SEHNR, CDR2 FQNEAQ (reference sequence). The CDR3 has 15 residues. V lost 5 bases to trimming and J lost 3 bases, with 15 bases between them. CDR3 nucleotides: TGTGCCAGCAGCATTCCCGAAAGCCCTACAGATACGCAGTATTTT. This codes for CASSIPESPTDTQYF.

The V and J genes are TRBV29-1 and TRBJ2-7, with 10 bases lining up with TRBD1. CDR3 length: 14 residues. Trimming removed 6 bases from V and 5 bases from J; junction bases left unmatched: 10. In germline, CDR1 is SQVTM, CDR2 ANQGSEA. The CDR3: CSVGTGTGDHEQYF. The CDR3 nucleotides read TGCAGCGTCGGCACCGGGACAGGGGACCACGAGCAGTACTTC.

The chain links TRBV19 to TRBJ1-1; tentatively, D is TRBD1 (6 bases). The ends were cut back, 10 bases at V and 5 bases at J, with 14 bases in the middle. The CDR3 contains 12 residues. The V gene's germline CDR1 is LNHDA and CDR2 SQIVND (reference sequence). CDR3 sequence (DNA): TGTGCCACCCTGGGGCAGGGGACTGAAGCTTTCTTT. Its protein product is CATLGQGTEAFF.

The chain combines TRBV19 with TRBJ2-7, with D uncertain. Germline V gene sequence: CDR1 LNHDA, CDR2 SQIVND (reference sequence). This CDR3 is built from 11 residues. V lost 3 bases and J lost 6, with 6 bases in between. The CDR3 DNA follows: TGTGCCAGTAGTATCGGGCGCGAGCAGTACTTC. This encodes CASSIGREQYF.

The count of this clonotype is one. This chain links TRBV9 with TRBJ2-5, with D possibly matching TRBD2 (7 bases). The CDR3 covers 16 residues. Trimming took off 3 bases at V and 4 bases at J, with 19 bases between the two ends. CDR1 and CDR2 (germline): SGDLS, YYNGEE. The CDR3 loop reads CASSGGLAGDRETQYF. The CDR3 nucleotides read TGTGCCAGCAGCGGGGGGCTTGCGGGGGATCGAGAGACCCAGTACTTC.

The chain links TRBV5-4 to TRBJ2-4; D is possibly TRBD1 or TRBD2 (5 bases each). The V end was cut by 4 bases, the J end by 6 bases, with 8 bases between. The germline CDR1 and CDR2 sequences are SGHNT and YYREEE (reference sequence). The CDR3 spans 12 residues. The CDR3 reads CASSLGTNIQYF. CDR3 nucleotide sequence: TGTGCCAGCAGCCTCGGGACAAACATTCAGTACTTC.

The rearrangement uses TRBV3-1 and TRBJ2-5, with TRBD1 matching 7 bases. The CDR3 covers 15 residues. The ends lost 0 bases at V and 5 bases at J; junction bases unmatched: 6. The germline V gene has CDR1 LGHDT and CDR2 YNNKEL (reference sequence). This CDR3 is CASSQEVDRRETQYF. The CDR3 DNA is TGTGCCAGCAGCCAAGAGGTGGACAGGAGGGAGACCCAGTACTTC.

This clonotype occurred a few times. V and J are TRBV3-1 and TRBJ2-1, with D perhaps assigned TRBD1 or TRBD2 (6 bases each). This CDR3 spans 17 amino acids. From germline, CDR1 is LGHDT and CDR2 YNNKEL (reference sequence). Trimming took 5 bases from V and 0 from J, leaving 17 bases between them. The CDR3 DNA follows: TGTGCCAGCAGCGCGCCGGAGGGGGAGAGCTCCTACAATGAGCAGTTCTTC. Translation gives CASSAPEGESSYNEQFF.

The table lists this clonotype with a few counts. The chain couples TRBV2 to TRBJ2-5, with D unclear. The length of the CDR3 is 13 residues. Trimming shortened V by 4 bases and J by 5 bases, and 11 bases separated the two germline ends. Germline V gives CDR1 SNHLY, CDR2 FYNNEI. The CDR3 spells CASSATGYETQYF. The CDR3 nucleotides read TGTGCCAGCAGTGCCACGGGTTACGAGACCCAGTACTTC.

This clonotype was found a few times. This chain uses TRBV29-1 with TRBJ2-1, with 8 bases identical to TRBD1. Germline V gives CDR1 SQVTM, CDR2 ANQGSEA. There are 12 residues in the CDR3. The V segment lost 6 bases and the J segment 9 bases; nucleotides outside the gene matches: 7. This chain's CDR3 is CSVLTGEGEQFF. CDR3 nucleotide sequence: TGCAGCGTCCTGACAGGGGAAGGTGAGCAGTTCTTC.

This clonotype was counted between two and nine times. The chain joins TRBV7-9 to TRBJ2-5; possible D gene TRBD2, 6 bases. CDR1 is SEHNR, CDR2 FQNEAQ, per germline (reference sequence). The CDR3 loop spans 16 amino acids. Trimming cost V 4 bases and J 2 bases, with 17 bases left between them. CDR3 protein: CASSSSGGSGQETQYF. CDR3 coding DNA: TGTGCCAGCAGCTCTTCCGGGGGTAGCGGTCAAGAGACCCAGTACTTC. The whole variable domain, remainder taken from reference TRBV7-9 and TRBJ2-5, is DTGVSQNPRHKITKRGQNVTFRCDPISEHNRLYWYRQTLGQGPEFLTYFQNEAQLEKSRLLSDRFSAERPKGSFSTLEIQRTEQGDSAMYLCASSSSGGSGQETQYFGPGTRLLVL.

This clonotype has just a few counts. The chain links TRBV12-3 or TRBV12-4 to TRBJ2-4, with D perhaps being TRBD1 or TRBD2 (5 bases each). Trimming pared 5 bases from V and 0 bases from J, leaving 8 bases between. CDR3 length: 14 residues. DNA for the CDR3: TGTGCCAGCAGTCGGGACCTAGCCAAAAACATTCAGTACTTC. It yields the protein CASSRDLAKNIQYF.

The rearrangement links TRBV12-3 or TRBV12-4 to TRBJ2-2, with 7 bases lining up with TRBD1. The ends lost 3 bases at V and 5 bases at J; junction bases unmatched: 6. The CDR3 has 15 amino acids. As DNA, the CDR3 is TGTGCCAGCAGTTTTACAGGGGCGACAACCGGGGAGCTGTTTTTT. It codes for CASSFTGATTGELFF.

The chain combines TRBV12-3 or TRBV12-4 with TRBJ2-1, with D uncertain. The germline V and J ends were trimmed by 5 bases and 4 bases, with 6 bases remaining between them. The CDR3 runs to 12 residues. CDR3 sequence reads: CASSMAYNEQFF. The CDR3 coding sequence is TGTGCCAGCAGTATGGCGTACAATGAGCAGTTCTTC.